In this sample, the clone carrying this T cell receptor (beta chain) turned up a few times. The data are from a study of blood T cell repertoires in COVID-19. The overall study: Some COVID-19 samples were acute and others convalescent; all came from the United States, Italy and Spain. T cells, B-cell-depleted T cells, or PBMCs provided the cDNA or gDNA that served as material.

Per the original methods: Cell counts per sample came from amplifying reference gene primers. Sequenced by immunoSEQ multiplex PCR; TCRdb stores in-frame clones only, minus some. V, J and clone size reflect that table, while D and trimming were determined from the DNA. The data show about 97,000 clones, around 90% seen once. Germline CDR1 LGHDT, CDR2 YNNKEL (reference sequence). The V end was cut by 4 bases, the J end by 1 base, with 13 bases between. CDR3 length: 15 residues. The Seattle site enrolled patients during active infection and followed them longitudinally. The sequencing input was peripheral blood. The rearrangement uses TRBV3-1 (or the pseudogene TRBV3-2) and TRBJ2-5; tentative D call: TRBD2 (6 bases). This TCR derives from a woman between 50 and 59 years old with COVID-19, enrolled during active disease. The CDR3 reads CASSLTRWGQETQYF. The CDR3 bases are TGTGCCAGCAGCCTGACTAGGTGGGGCCAAGAGACCCAGTACTTC.